Below, 25 T cell receptor beta chains from the same sample are listed, as sequenced in a study of low-dose radiotherapy and immunotherapy resistance in tumors. Gene-specific TRAV and TRBV primers were used for first-strand cDNA, covering alpha and beta chains. PCR amplification of the TCRs was performed with Phusion for 20 to 25 PCR cycles, and it relied on a constant-region primer together with a V-primer adapter. TCRdb passed the reads through MiXCR, listing each CDR3 protein once. Here the sample spans approximately 11,000 distinct CDR3 sequences, around three fifths being singletons. These receptors came from a human donor with advanced metastatic prostate, ovarian, gallbladder or colorectal cancer (not recorded which). This table probably holds off-target reads from a library built for another chain.

This clonotype was observed a single time. The chain recombines TRBV6-5 with TRBJ2-7; 9 bases fit TRBD1. Germline V lookup: CDR1 MNHEY, CDR2 SVGAGI. This CDR3 has 13 amino acids. The trim removed 8 bases at V and 6 bases at J, leaving 8 bases unmatched. CDR3 protein: CASLKDRGSEQYF. The CDR3 DNA reads TGTGCCAGCTTAAAGGACAGGGGTAGCGAGCAGTACTTC.

The table lists this clonotype with a few counts. V gene TRBV5-1 combines with J gene TRBJ1-2; no definite D call. V lost 0 bases and J 2 bases, leaving 11 bases between the germline ends. The CDR3 has 15 amino acids. The germline CDR1 and CDR2 sequences are SGHRS and YFSETQ. The DNA for the CDR3 is TGCGCCAGCAGCTTGGATTGGCAGGCAAACTATGGCTACACCTTC. Translating gives CASSLDWQANYGYTF.

The CDR3 region is CATSDDALRTSGKETQYF. The CDR3 DNA follows: TGTGCCACCAGTGATGACGCGCTAAGGACTAGCGGGAAAGAGACCCAGTACTTC. This chain links TRBV24-1 with TRBJ2-5; 12 bases agree with TRBD2. Trimming took 3 bases from V and 3 from J; bases not matched to a gene: 10. Germline-derived CDR1 and CDR2 are KGHDR and SFDVKD. The CDR3 contains 18 residues.

The V gene is TRBV29-1, the J gene TRBJ2-7, with D uncertain. Germline V gives CDR1 SQVTM, CDR2 ANQGSEA. Trimming pared 2 bases from V and 5 bases from J, leaving 10 bases between. This CDR3 has 12 amino acids. This CDR3 is CSVETGSHEQYF. The CDR3 DNA follows: TGCAGCGTTGAAACCGGGTCCCACGAGCAGTACTTC.

CDR3 sequence reads: CASSKGLAGEGFF. CDR3 bases: TGTGCCAGCAGCAAGGGACTAGCGGGAGAAGGGTTCTTC. This chain joins TRBV6-2 or TRBV6-3 and TRBJ2-1; TRBD2 aligns across 14 bases. J lost 15 bases, V lost 6 bases, and 7 bases had no gene match. Germline CDR1 MNHEY, CDR2 SVGEGT. CDR3 size: 13 residues.

The chain carries TRBV7-9 and TRBJ2-3, with 10 bases identical to TRBD1. Germline V lookup: CDR1 SEHNR, CDR2 FQNEAQ (reference sequence). This CDR3 region has 17 residues. With 4 bases clipped from V and 6 bases from J, the junction kept 13 bases outside the gene matches. This CDR3 is CASSSGTYDRGRDTQYF. The CDR3, as DNA: TGTGCCAGCAGCTCCGGGACCTATGACAGGGGGCGGGATACGCAGTATTTT.

The V gene is TRBV6-2 or TRBV6-3, the J gene TRBJ1-2; 7 bases map to TRBD1. CDR1 and CDR2 (germline): MNHEY, SVGEGT. The CDR3 has 14 residues. Trimming at V came to 2 bases and at J to 5 bases, leaving 5 bases not matched to a gene. The CDR3 loop reads CASSYTPGQYGYTF. CDR3 bases: TGTGCCAGCAGTTACACGCCGGGACAGTATGGCTACACCTTC.

The chain is built from TRBV6-1 and TRBJ1-5, with 9 bases aligning to TRBD1. CDR1 is MNHNS and CDR2 is SASEGT in the germline V gene. The CDR3 runs to 14 residues. The V segment lost 5 bases and the J segment 6 bases; nucleotides outside the gene matches: 5. CDR3 protein: CASSTGGTSQPQHF. In DNA, the CDR3 is TGTGCCAGCAGTACAGGGGGCACAAGTCAGCCCCAGCATTTT.

This clonotype showed up just a few times. This chain uses TRBV7-2 with TRBJ2-1; 8 positions match TRBD2. The J segment lost 7 bases and the V segment lost 0 bases, leaving 8 bases of the junction unmatched. Germline CDR1 SGHTA, CDR2 FQGNSA. CDR3 length: 16 amino acids. The CDR3 reads CASSLAVGGRLNEQFF. CDR3 coding DNA: TGTGCCAGCAGCTTAGCGGTGGGCGGGAGGCTGAATGAGCAGTTCTTC. Full variable domain (remainder filled in from reference TRBV7-2 and TRBJ2-1): GAGVSQSPSNKVTEKGKDVELRCDPISGHTALYWYRQSLGQGLEFLIYFQGNSAPDKSGLPSDRFSAERTGGSVSTLTIQRTQQEDSAVYLCASSLAVGGRLNEQFFGPGTRLTVL.

The chain couples TRBV28 to TRBJ1-2; tentative D call: TRBD1 (5 bases). The CDR3 length is 17 residues. The germline gives CDR1 MDHEN, CDR2 SYDVKM. V gave up 4 bases and J gave up 7 bases, with 25 bases separating them. CDR3 coding DNA: TGTGCCAGCAGTTACCCCGCCCCTGGCAGGGCCGAGGGTGGCTACACCTTC. It encodes CASSYPAPGRAEGGYTF.

This clonotype occurred a few times. CDR3 DNA: TGTGCCAGCAGGTTCATCAGCGCCGGCCAAGAGACCCAGTACTTC. Its translation: CASRFISAGQETQYF. The genes are TRBV5-4 and TRBJ2-5; the D is unclear. The ends were cut back, 5 bases at V and 1 base at J, with 15 bases in the middle. The germline gives CDR1 SGHNT, CDR2 YYREEE (reference sequence). CDR3 length equals 15 residues. Looking up the rest from reference TRBV5-4 and TRBJ2-5 gives the full variable domain: ETGVTQSPTHLIKTRGQQVTLRCSSQSGHNTVSWYQQALGQGPQFIFQYYREEENGRGNFPPRFSGLQFPNYSSELNVNALELDDSALYLCASRFISAGQETQYFGPGTRLLVL.

This chain joins TRBV11-3 and TRBJ2-1, with D hard to call. CDR3 length: 15 amino acids. CDR1 is SGHNT and CDR2 is YENEEA in the germline V gene. The V and J ends lost 1 base and 1 base respectively, with 8 bases between them. CDR3 region: CASSLGIISYNEQFF. The DNA of the CDR3 is TGTGCCAGCAGCTTAGGGATTATTTCCTACAATGAGCAGTTCTTC.

The chain combines TRBV28 with TRBJ1-5; D is possibly TRBD1 (6 bases). The V and J ends lost 6 bases and 7 bases respectively, with 13 bases between them. The V gene's germline CDR1 is MDHEN and CDR2 SYDVKM. CDR3 length: 13 amino acids. CDR3 sequence (DNA): TGTGCCAGCAGCCGGGGGACATACCAGCCCCAGCATTTT. Protein product: CASSRGTYQPQHF.

A few counts support this clonotype. The chain links TRBV9 to TRBJ2-3; 8 bases agree with TRBD2. V lost 6 bases, J lost 6 bases, and 15 bases stayed unmatched. The germline V gene has CDR1 SGDLS and CDR2 YYNGEE. The CDR3 spans 16 residues. CDR3 DNA: TGTGCCAGCAAGCGAACTGCCGGGAGGGCAACGGATACGCAGTATTTT. Protein: CASKRTAGRATDTQYF.

The V gene is TRBV21-1, the J gene TRBJ1-3; the table names TRBD1, a call not compared with the DNA. TRBV21-1 is deemed a pseudogene. The CDR3 is 14 residues long. For the CDR3, the DNA is TGTGCCAGCGGGGGGGAAAGCTCTGGAAACACCATATATTTT. This encodes CASGGESSGNTIYF.

The CDR3 nucleotides read TGTGCCAGCAGCATCGGACTAGCGGAAGATACGCAGTATTTT. It yields the protein CASSIGLAEDTQYF. The chain joins TRBV11-1 to TRBJ2-3, with TRBD2 identical over 10 bases. Germline V gene lookup returns CDR1 SGHAT and CDR2 FQDESV (reference sequence). Unmatched junction bases numbered 4, after V lost 5 bases and J lost 5 bases. The CDR3 length is 14 residues.

J is TRBJ2-7 and V is TRBV10-3; maybe TRBD2 (5 bases). Between the trimmed V and J ends, which lost 0 bases and 3 bases, there was a span of 9 bases. CDR1 ENHRY and CDR2 SYGVKD come from the germline V gene. This CDR3 comprises 14 residues. CDR3 in DNA: TGTGCCATCAGTGAGTCTGGACGGGGCTACGAGCAGTACTTC. Translated: CAISESGRGYEQYF.

This rearrangement joins TRBV5-4 to TRBJ1-4; TRBD1 is a possible D gene (6 bases). Germline V CDR1 and CDR2: SGHNT, YYREEE (reference sequence). V was clipped by 4 bases and J by 7 bases, with 17 bases between them. This CDR3 has 15 residues. CDR3 residues: CASSLQGGTSEKLFF. The DNA for the CDR3 is TGTGCCAGCAGCCTACAGGGAGGGACGAGTGAAAAACTGTTTTTT.

J is TRBJ2-7 and V is TRBV4-1; no reliable D call. This CDR3 is built from 15 residues. With 0 bases removed from V and 9 bases from J, the gap between germline ends came to 18 bases. CDR1 and CDR2 from the germline V gene are MGHRA and YSYEKL. CDR3 sequence: CASSQEYRENARQYF. For the CDR3, the DNA is TGCGCCAGCAGCCAAGAGTACCGTGAGAACGCGAGGCAGTACTTC.

The V gene is TRBV12-3 or TRBV12-4, the J gene TRBJ1-6; no clear D. V was cut by 6 bases and J by 0 bases, with 6 bases left in between. CDR3 length: 14 amino acids. CDR3 sequence: CASSSSSYNSPLHF. As DNA, the CDR3 is TGTGCCAGCAGCTCGAGCTCCTATAATTCACCCCTCCACTTT.

This clonotype was detected a few times. This rearrangement joins TRBV29-1 to TRBJ2-3; TRBD1 is a possible D gene (5 bases). Germline V lookup: CDR1 SQVTM, CDR2 ANQGSEA. Trimming left V 3 bases short and J 2 bases short, with 9 bases between. CDR3 length: 13 amino acids. In nucleotides, the CDR3 is TGCAGCGTTGATTCAGGGTTCACAGATACGCAGTATTTT. It yields the protein CSVDSGFTDTQYF.

The rearrangement joins TRBV5-5 to TRBJ1-6, with D hard to call. The germline V and J ends were trimmed by 2 bases and 5 bases, with 11 bases remaining between them. The germline V gene encodes CDR1 SGHKS and CDR2 YYEKEE (reference sequence). The CDR3 totals 15 residues. The CDR3 region is CASSFSRQNNSPLHF. CDR3 nucleotide sequence: TGTGCCAGCAGCTTTTCCAGGCAGAATAATTCACCCCTCCACTTT.

This chain connects TRBV20-1 to TRBJ2-3, with D perhaps TRBD1 or TRBD2 (5 bases each). The germline CDR1 and CDR2 sequences are DFQATT and SNEGSKA (reference sequence). This CDR3 is 14 amino acids long. V lost 2 bases to trimming and J lost 1 base, with 10 bases between them. CDR3 in amino acids: CSARSGDRTDTQYF. In nucleotides, the CDR3 is TGCAGTGCTAGATCTGGGGACCGCACAGATACGCAGTATTTT.

This clonotype was seen more than once but under ten times. The CDR3 bases are TGTGCCAGCACTTCGCAGGCGACTGGAAACACCATATATTTT. Protein sequence: CASTSQATGNTIYF. This chain links TRBV28 with TRBJ1-3; D is undetermined. Germline CDR1 is MDHEN and CDR2 is SYDVKM. The CDR3 sequence is 14 residues long. V lost 7 bases, J lost 2 bases, and 12 bases lay in between.

This clonotype appeared a few times. V and J are TRBV12-3 or TRBV12-4 and TRBJ1-1; D is uncertain. The CDR3 has 14 amino acids. Trimming shortened V by 7 bases and J by 3 bases, and 15 bases separated the two germline ends. The CDR3 nucleotides read TGTGCCAGCATTTCAAGGGCTGGGTACACTGAAGCTTTCTTT. Translated, it gives CASISRAGYTEAFF.